The 27 T cell receptor beta chains in this list originate from one sample, sequenced in a study of blood T cells in healthy people across ages. A sample-barcoded 5' primer and a J-beta primer mix were used in a second PCR of roughly 6 to 11 cycles. TCRdb independently ran MiXCR on the 5' RACE reads; one entry per CDR3 protein. The table lists hundreds of thousands of distinct CDR3 sequences, roughly 64% of them singletons. The sample was blood. Every receptor here comes from a man aged 25 to 40 in good health.

The CDR3: CASSLIAGSDTQYF. The CDR3 DNA follows: TGTGCCAGCAGCCTGATAGCGGGGTCAGATACGCAGTATTTT. The rearrangement joins TRBV3-1 to TRBJ2-3, with 8 bases fitting TRBD2. V lost 4 bases, J lost 4 bases, and 4 bases stayed unmatched. This CDR3 has 14 amino acids. CDR1 and CDR2 from the germline V gene are LGHDT and YNNKEL (reference sequence).

The chain employs TRBV12-3 or TRBV12-4 and TRBJ2-1; D may match TRBD1 or TRBD2 (5 bases each). This CDR3 is 13 amino acids long. V was cut by 5 bases and J by 9 bases, with 14 bases left in between. The CDR3: CASSVRRGSEQFF. The DNA of the CDR3 is TGTGCCAGCAGTGTGAGACGGGGCAGTGAGCAGTTCTTC.

The rearrangement links TRBV9 to TRBJ2-5; the D gene is possibly TRBD2 (6 bases). The CDR3 extends over 13 amino acids. Trimming left V 5 bases short and J 2 bases short, with 10 bases between. Per the germline V gene, CDR1 is SGDLS and CDR2 is YYNGEE. CDR3: CASSTSRQETQYF. For the CDR3, the DNA is TGTGCCAGCAGTACTAGCAGACAAGAGACCCAGTACTTC.

This clonotype was detected only a few times. The chain combines TRBV27 with TRBJ2-3; 7 bases line up with TRBD1. This CDR3 region has 13 residues. Germline lookup yields CDR1 MNHEY and CDR2 SMNVEV (reference sequence). After removal of 3 bases from V and 5 bases from J, the junction contained 2 bases not matched to a gene. The CDR3 region is CASSLTGLDTQYF. CDR3 DNA sequence: TGTGCCAGCAGTTTGACAGGGTTAGATACGCAGTATTTT.

The chain combines TRBV29-1 with TRBJ2-1; no definite D call. The V end was cut by 4 bases, the J end by 4 bases, with 8 bases between. Germline V lookup: CDR1 SQVTM, CDR2 ANQGSEA. There are 12 residues in the CDR3. In DNA form, the CDR3 reads TGCAGCGTTGCCGCTTTTTACAATGAGCAGTTCTTC. Encoded protein: CSVAAFYNEQFF.

The genes are TRBV20-1 and TRBJ2-7; possible D gene TRBD2, 6 bases. The CDR3 spans 14 residues. Trimming shortened V by 3 bases and J by 3 bases, and 15 bases separated the two germline ends. Germline V gene lookup returns CDR1 DFQATT and CDR2 SNEGSKA (reference sequence). Written as DNA, the CDR3 is TGCAGTGCTAGTTCCCCCGGGGGACTCTACGAGCAGTACTTC. Protein product: CSASSPGGLYEQYF.

The chain joins TRBV29-1 to TRBJ1-5, with 7 nucleotides matching TRBD1. The V segment lost 5 bases and the J segment 5 bases; nucleotides outside the gene matches: 9. Germline-derived CDR1 and CDR2 are SQVTM and ANQGSEA. This CDR3 is built from 14 residues. The CDR3 region has the DNA TGCAGCGTTTCAGCCGGGACAGATTATCAGCCCCAGCATTTT. It translates to CSVSAGTDYQPQHF. Variable domain in full (rest from reference TRBV29-1 and TRBJ1-5): SAVISQKPSRDICQRGTSLTIQCQVDSQVTMMFWYRQQPGQSLTLIATANQGSEATYESGFVIDKFPISRPNLTFSTLTVSNMSPEDSSIYLCSVSAGTDYQPQHFGDGTRLSIL.

To note about this clonotype: The germline gene is not matched at one end of the junction; a read error may be the cause. The chain is built from TRBV9 and TRBJ2-5; either TRBD1 or TRBD2 may fit D (5 bases each). CDR1 is SGDLS and CDR2 is YYNGEE in the germline V gene. CDR3 size: 16 residues. CDR3 sequence (DNA): TGTGCCAACAGCGTAGGAGTGGCGGTTGGGGGAGAGACCCAGTACTTC. Protein: CANSVGVAVGGETQYF.

There are a few counts of this clonotype. This sequence joins TRBV12-3 or TRBV12-4 and TRBJ2-4; 10 bases are a match to TRBD2. The J segment lost 13 bases and the V segment lost 6 bases, leaving 12 bases of the junction unmatched. The CDR3 consists of 14 residues. DNA for the CDR3: TGTGCCAGCAGGGGACTAGCGCGGACTGAAGAGCAGTACTTC. Translating it yields CASRGLARTEEQYF.

J is TRBJ2-7 and V is TRBV4-3; 7 nucleotides agree with TRBD2. V gave up 0 bases and J gave up 6 bases; unmatched junction bases: 5. Germline CDR1 is LGHNA and CDR2 is YSLEER. CDR3 length: 14 amino acids. The CDR3, as DNA: TGCGCCAGCAGCCAAGAGCGGGAGTACTCCGAGCAGTACTTC. Protein sequence: CASSQEREYSEQYF.

V is TRBV7-2 and J is TRBJ2-7, with 15 bases lining up with TRBD2. V shed 3 bases, J shed 5 bases, and the junction held 8 bases outside the gene matches. This CDR3 region has 17 residues. Germline V gene lookup returns CDR1 SGHTA and CDR2 FQGNSA. The CDR3 nucleotides read TGTGCCAGCAGCTTGCCACGGACTAGCGGGAGGGCCGACGAGCAGTACTTC. Its protein product is CASSLPRTSGRADEQYF.

This clonotype has only a few counts. The chain has TRBV6-2 or TRBV6-3 and TRBJ2-1; no reliable D call. The CDR3 has 12 amino acids. Trimming pared 4 bases from V and 7 bases from J, leaving 8 bases between. Germline V gives CDR1 MNHEY, CDR2 SVGEGT. Written as DNA, the CDR3 is TGTGCCAGCAGTTCTCGGCTTAATGAGCAGTTCTTC. It translates to CASSSRLNEQFF.

The CDR3 here is CSARVVGGAPHEQYF. The CDR3 bases are TGCAGTGCTAGAGTGGTCGGGGGGGCCCCTCACGAGCAGTACTTC. This chain uses TRBV20-1 with TRBJ2-7, with 8 bases identical to TRBD2. Germline loops: CDR1 DFQATT, CDR2 SNEGSKA (reference sequence). V shed 1 base and J 5 bases; nucleotides not matched to a gene: 10. This CDR3 spans 15 amino acids.

The sample holds a few counts of this clonotype. The chain uses TRBV5-1 and TRBJ2-7; 8 bases map to TRBD2. The CDR3 sequence is 14 residues long. The V gene's germline CDR1 is SGHRS and CDR2 YFSETQ. With 2 bases clipped from V and 0 bases from J, the junction kept 1 base outside the gene matches. The CDR3 sequence is CASSFSGDSYEQYF. For the CDR3, the DNA is TGCGCCAGCAGCTTTAGCGGGGACTCCTACGAGCAGTACTTC.

V gene TRBV24-1 combines with J gene TRBJ2-3; D is possibly TRBD2 (6 bases). Trimming cost V 2 bases and J 2 bases, with 19 bases left between them. Per the germline V gene, CDR1 is KGHDR and CDR2 is SFDVKD. The CDR3 extends over 18 amino acids. Written as DNA, the CDR3 is TGTGCCACCAGTGATTGCTGGGACTCGATGGGTCCCACAGATACGCAGTATTTT. Its translation is CATSDCWDSMGPTDTQYF.

To note about this clonotype: At one end, the junction sequence differs from germline, possibly due to a read error. This chain connects TRBV11-3 to TRBJ1-1; D uncertain. Germline CDR1 reads SGHNT; CDR2 reads YENEEA. This CDR3 contains 13 residues. The CDR3: CASGFSTNTEAFF. Here the CDR3 DNA reads TGTGCCAGCGGCTTTTCGACGAACACTGAAGCTTTCTTT.

V gene TRBV12-3 or TRBV12-4 combines with J gene TRBJ2-5; possible D gene TRBD2, 6 bases. The closer fit of TRBJ2-7 to the DNA end suggests the J call may be wrong. The CDR3 is 16 residues long. CDR3 protein: CASSLARGLGGYEQYF. In nucleotides, the CDR3 is TGTGCCAGCAGTTTAGCGCGGGGTTTGGGCGGGTACGAGCAGTACTTC.

Turning to this clonotype: Relative to the germline gene, one junction end is altered; a read error may explain this. V and J are TRBV12-3 or TRBV12-4 and TRBJ2-3, with a tentative D call TRBD1 (5 bases). The CDR3 runs 14 residues. The CDR3 region is CASRFRVAGDAQYF. For the CDR3, the DNA is TGTGCCAGCAGGTTCAGGGTGGCCGGAGATGCGCAGTATTTT.

Points on this clonotype: The junction does not match germline at one end; this may be a read error. This chain links TRBV4-2 with TRBJ1-2, with D possibly being TRBD1 (6 bases). Germline assignment: CDR1 LGHNA and CDR2 YNFKEQ. The CDR3 covers 15 residues. CDR3 amino acids: CASIQDPGADYGYTF. The CDR3 DNA follows: TGTGCCAGCATCCAAGATCCAGGGGCCGACTATGGCTACACCTTC.

The J gene is TRBJ2-1, the V gene TRBV7-2; 14 bases line up with TRBD2. Germline V gene lookup returns CDR1 SGHTA and CDR2 FQGNSA. CDR3 size: 15 residues. V lost 5 bases to trimming and J lost 5 bases; unmatched junction nucleotides: 2. CDR3 amino acids: CASSRTSGGNNEQFF. CDR3 DNA: TGTGCCAGCAGCCGGACTAGCGGGGGGAACAATGAGCAGTTCTTC.

The chain links TRBV7-2 to TRBJ2-7; 7 nucleotides match TRBD1. CDR3 length: 18 residues. Germline assignment: CDR1 SGHTA and CDR2 FQGNSA. V shed 0 bases and J 2 bases; nucleotides not matched to a gene: 13. CDR3 DNA: TGTGCCAGCAGCTTAGCCACGTCCGGGACAGCTCACCCCTACGAGCAGTACTTC. It codes for CASSLATSGTAHPYEQYF.

V usage is TRBV11-3 and J usage is TRBJ2-2, with TRBD2 as a possible D gene (6 bases). Per the germline V gene, CDR1 is SGHNT and CDR2 is YENEEA. There are 18 residues in the CDR3. V was trimmed by 0 bases and J by 0 bases, leaving 14 bases between them. The CDR3 coding sequence is TGTGCCAGCAGCTTAGATCACGGCGGGACCGCGAACACCGGGGAGCTGTTTTTT. It translates to CASSLDHGGTANTGELFF.

This chain connects TRBV11-3 to TRBJ2-5; D call uncertain. Germline V gene sequence: CDR1 SGHNT, CDR2 YENEEA. This CDR3 has 17 residues. V was pared by 2 bases and J by 1 base, with 17 bases between. The CDR3 reads CASSLMQVFSGQETQYF. CDR3 DNA sequence: TGTGCCAGCAGCTTAATGCAGGTATTTAGTGGCCAAGAGACCCAGTACTTC.

V gene TRBV7-3 combines with J gene TRBJ2-3, with TRBD2 matching over 10 bases. Losses at the gene ends were 5 bases for V and 2 bases for J; bases not matched to a gene: 7. CDR1 SGHTA and CDR2 FQGTGA come from the germline V gene. There are 16 residues in the CDR3. CDR3 nucleotide sequence: TGTGCCAGCAGCCACACGCTAGCGGGGGCCACAGATACGCAGTATTTT. Translation: CASSHTLAGATDTQYF.

This chain links TRBV9 with TRBJ1-5, with no clear D. V was shortened by 7 bases and J by 4 bases, with 12 bases between the two germline ends. The CDR3 loop spans 13 amino acids. Germline lookup yields CDR1 SGDLS and CDR2 YYNGEE. The chain's CDR3 is CASGNSQNQPQHF. In DNA form, the CDR3 reads TGTGCCAGCGGAAACAGCCAGAATCAGCCCCAGCATTTT.

The gene calls are TRBV5-1 and TRBJ1-1, with D possibly being TRBD1 (6 bases). Germline loops: CDR1 SGHRS, CDR2 YFSETQ. Trimming took 7 bases from V and 6 from J, leaving 19 bases between them. This CDR3 has 14 residues. CDR3 DNA sequence: TGCGCCAGCTCTACGGGGGGGCTCGGTGCTGAAGCTTTCTTT. Its translation: CASSTGGLGAEAFF.

V and J are TRBV20-1 and TRBJ1-2; D is uncertain. V shed 4 bases and J shed 7 bases, with 19 bases lying between them. The germline CDR1 and CDR2 sequences are DFQATT and SNEGSKA (reference sequence). The CDR3 spans 14 residues. CDR3 DNA: TGCAGTGCTATTATTCTGGGAATACGGGCTGGCTACACCTTC. Residues: CSAIILGIRAGYTF.